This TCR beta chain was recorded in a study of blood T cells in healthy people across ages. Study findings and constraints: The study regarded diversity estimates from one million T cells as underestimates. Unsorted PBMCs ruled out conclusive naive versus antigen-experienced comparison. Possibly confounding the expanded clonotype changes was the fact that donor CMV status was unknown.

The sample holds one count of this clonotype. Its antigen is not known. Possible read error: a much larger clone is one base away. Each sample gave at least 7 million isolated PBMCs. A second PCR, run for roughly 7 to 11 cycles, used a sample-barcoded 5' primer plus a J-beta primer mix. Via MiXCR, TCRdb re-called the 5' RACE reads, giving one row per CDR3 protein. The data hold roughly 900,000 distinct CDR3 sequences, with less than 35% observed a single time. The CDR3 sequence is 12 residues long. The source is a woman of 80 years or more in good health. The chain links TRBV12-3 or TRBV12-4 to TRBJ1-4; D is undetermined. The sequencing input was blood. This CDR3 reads CASRLESEKLFF. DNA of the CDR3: TGTGCCAGCAGGTTAGAGTCTGAAAAACTGTTTTTT.